The source of this T cell receptor (beta chain) is a study of CD8 T cells in Susac syndrome (dated by TCRdb to the late 2010s). Background on the whole study: The study used repertoire sequencing to test whether antigen drove CD8+ T cell activation and differentiation in Susac syndrome.

With respect to this clonotype: What this receptor recognizes is not known. The sample holds no much larger clone one base away, and base qualities are not on file.

According to the germline V gene, CDR1 reads SQVTM and CDR2 reads ANQGSEA. From cysteine to phenylalanine, the CDR3 is 13 amino acids long. Of the read, only the CDR3 DNA is kept; its 39 bases are in frame from base 1. Relative to germline, V is 4 bases shorter and J is 3 bases shorter, with 10 bases between their ends. High-throughput TCR beta sequencing profiled peripheral blood CD8+ and CD4+ T cells from healthy donors, Susac syndrome patients and multiple sclerosis patients. Multiple sclerosis controls were treatment-naive patients with stable or active relapsing-remitting disease fulfilling revised McDonald criteria. Bulk CD8+ and CD4+ T cells were purified by magnetic negative isolation, whereas CD8+ TEMRA cells were enriched by FACS. Blood was collected in EDTA tubes and processed within 24 hours, with PBMCs isolated through density gradient centrifugation. PBMCs intended for TCR sequencing were cryopreserved in liquid nitrogen and were subsequently thawed in a 37 degrees C water bath. A purity of at least 90% was achieved for sorted or isolated CD4+, CD8+ and CD8+ TEMRA cells.

The paper's findings and limits, for the study overall: The number of individuals in the TCR sequencing and HLA analysis was recognized as being relatively small.

RNA was extracted using the RNeasy kit, and roughly 0.5 to 1 microgram was reverse transcribed with random hexamers. The immunoSEQ multiplex PCR assay, covering 54 Vbeta and 13 Jbeta segments, was used to amplify TCR beta CDR3 regions. Bias from PCR amplification was corrected by using a synthetic template baseline for primer optimization and for computational correction. From the authors' description of their analysis: Reads were annotated to V, D and J genes per IMGT and analyzed with immunoSEQ Analyzer, keeping only productive sequences. To calculate clonality, Shannon entropy was normalized by log2 of the number of productive unique sequences and then subtracted from one. For each patient and control, public and private clones were evaluated among the 100 most prevalent clones. Susac-specific clones were defined as absent from healthy and MS cohorts, 850 to 1,300 published viral clones and other ImmuneACCESS disease sequences. Starting from the raw public reads, TCRdb applied fastp trimming at Q25, assembled clones with MiXCR and retained in-frame beta chains. Every distinct CDR3 protein forms one entry, paired with its most common genes and DNA. TCRdb's processing, not the authors' own work, is the source of the V and J calls. The sample contains around 200,000 distinct CDR3 sequences, roughly 94% of them found a single time. In total, the top ten clones hold around 0.08% of the sample.

The sequence came from a human donor with multiple sclerosis. The rearranged segments are TRBV29-1 and TRBJ2-4, with an unclear D gene assignment. Sequenced input: CD4+ T cells from PBMCs. The nucleotide sequence is TGCAGCGTTGGAACAGCTCTCAAAAACATTCAGTACTTC. Translated, this gives CSVGTALKNIQYF.